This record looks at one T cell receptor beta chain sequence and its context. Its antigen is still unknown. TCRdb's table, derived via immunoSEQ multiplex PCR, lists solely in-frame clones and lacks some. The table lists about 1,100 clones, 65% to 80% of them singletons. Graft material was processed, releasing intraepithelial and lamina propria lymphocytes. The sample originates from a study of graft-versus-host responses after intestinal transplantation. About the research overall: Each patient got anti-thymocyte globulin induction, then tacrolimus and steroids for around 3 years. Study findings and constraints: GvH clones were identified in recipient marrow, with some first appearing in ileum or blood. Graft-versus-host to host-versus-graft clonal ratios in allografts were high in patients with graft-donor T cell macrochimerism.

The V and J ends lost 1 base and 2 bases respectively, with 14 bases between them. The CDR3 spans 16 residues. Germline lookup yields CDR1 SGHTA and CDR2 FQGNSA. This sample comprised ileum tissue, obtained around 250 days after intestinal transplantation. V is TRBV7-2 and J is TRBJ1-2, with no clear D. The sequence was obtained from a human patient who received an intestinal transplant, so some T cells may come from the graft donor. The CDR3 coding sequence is TGTGCCAGCAGCTTAGTTAGGTTGACGGTGAACTATGGCTACACCTTC. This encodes CASSLVRLTVNYGYTF.